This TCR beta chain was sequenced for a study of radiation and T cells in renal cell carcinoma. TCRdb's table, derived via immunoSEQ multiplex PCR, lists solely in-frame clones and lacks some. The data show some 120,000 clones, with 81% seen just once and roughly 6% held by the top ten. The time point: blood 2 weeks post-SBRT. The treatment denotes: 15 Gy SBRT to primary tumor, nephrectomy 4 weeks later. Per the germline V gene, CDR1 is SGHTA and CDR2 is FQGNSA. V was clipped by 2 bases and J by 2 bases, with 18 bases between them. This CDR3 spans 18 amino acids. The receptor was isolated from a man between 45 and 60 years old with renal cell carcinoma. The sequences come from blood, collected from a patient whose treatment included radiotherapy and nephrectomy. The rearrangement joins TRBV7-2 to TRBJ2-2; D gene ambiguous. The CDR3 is CASSLRLGSRVNTGELFF. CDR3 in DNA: TGTGCCAGCAGCTTAAGGCTCGGCAGTCGGGTTAACACCGGGGAGCTGTTTTTT.